This TCR beta chain came from a study of Ad26.COV2.S vaccination and SARS-CoV-2 variants. The method was immunoSEQ multiplex PCR; TCRdb's version includes in-frame clones alone and lacks a portion of them. The sample records just under 250,000 clones, approximately 87% being singletons. Treatment noted: around 19 received Ad26.COV2.S at low or high dose, single or two shots; 5 received placebo; per-sample allocation not given. At day 63 after the first vaccine or placebo injection, samples were drawn. In Boston, an adult donor aged 18-55 years took part. An Ad26 vector expressing Wuhan-strain SARS-CoV-2 spike constituted the vaccine. The germline V and J ends were trimmed by 5 bases and 6 bases, with 10 bases remaining between them. Germline CDR1 and CDR2: MNHEY and SVGEGT. CDR3 length equals 13 residues.

The material sequenced was peripheral blood, taken in a trial of Ad26.COV2.S vaccine versus placebo. This chain links TRBV6-2 or TRBV6-3 with TRBJ2-2; D not resolved. The receptor was derived from a person between 18 and 65 years old who received the Ad26.COV2.S COVID-19 vaccine or a placebo. CDR3: CASSAVGPGELFF. In DNA form, the CDR3 reads TGTGCCAGCAGTGCCGTCGGGCCCGGGGAGCTGTTTTTT.